Here is one T cell receptor beta chain with its context. Its antigen is still unknown. This entry belongs to a study of blood T cells in healthy people across ages. Whole-study findings and limits: Because donor CMV status was unknown, expanded clonotype changes were possibly confounded.

Together with a sample-barcoded 5' primer, a J-beta primer mix was included in a second PCR lasting about 6 to 11 cycles. Each CDR3 protein gets one entry after TCRdb re-called the 5' RACE reads with MiXCR. There are 750,000 to 1,000,000 distinct CDR3 sequences in the sample; approximately 32% occur only once, and roughly 10% lies in the top ten. The same sample was also used in a study of T cells of mothers and their children. Turning to that study: There was no detection of any persistent microchimeric T cell clones.

The sample was blood. This clonotype was sampled from a woman aged 40-49 years in good health.

CDR3 in amino acids: CSVLQGPDTQYF. In DNA, the CDR3 is TGCAGCGTTCTACAGGGACCAGATACGCAGTATTTT. The chain employs TRBV29-1 and TRBJ2-3; maybe TRBD1 (6 bases). Trimming stripped 5 bases from V and 4 bases from J, with 10 bases between. The CDR3 spans 12 residues. Germline CDR1 and CDR2: SQVTM and ANQGSEA.